This T cell receptor beta chain was sequenced in a study of blood T cells in healthy people across ages. Whole-study results and caveats: The study could not conclusively compare naive and antigen-experienced cells, given its unsorted PBMCs.

It was with a sample-barcoded 5' primer and a J-beta primer mix that a second PCR of roughly 6 to 11 cycles was run. TCRdb called the 5' RACE reads again in MiXCR, with one record for every CDR3 protein. The sample yields 600,000 to 800,000 distinct CDR3 sequences, around 21% seen once. As to this clonotype: Its specificity is not known.

Donor samples were obtained from healthy Caucasian individuals from Russia, aged 6 to 90. Every donor contributed about 10 milliliters of peripheral blood by blood draw. V lost 0 bases and J 5 bases, leaving 16 bases between the germline ends. This CDR3 has 15 amino acids. Germline lookup yields CDR1 DFQATT and CDR2 SNEGSKA (reference sequence). The origin of this receptor is a man in his 70s in good health. The rearrangement links TRBV20-1 to TRBJ2-5, with D perhaps assigned TRBD1 or TRBD2 (5 bases each). The sample taken for sequencing was blood. DNA for the CDR3: TGCAGTGCTAGAGACCAATTTCTGGGGGTGGAGACCCAGTACTTC. Translation gives CSARDQFLGVETQYF.